This is a list of T cell receptor beta chains from one sample in a study of blood T cell repertoires in COVID-19. Measured with immunoSEQ multiplex PCR; TCRdb has only the in-frame clones, and not every one. Of about 250,000 clones listed, about 89% are singletons. Sequenced sample: peripheral blood. The receptor source for this set is an older woman who had recovered from COVID-19. Each CDR3 is given with its conserved first and last residue. D genes are given only for firm matches. Rows give clone size only sometimes, using once, few, many, or a class for an expanded clone.

j_gene | v_gene | d_gene | abundance | CDR3aa | CDR3nt
TRBJ2-3 | TRBV7-3 | - | - | CASSYPYTGITDTQYF | TGTGCCAGCAGCTACCCCTACACAGGGATTACAGATACGCAGTATTTT
TRBJ1-4 | TRBV5-6 | TRBD1 | - | CASSATGWANEKLFF | TGTGCCAGCAGCGCGACAGGGTGGGCTAATGAAAAACTGTTTTTT
TRBJ2-7 | TRBV7-8 | TRBD1 | - | CASSLGTGGFWEQYF | TGTGCCAGCAGCTTAGGGACAGGGGGGTTTTGGGAGCAGTACTTC
TRBJ1-2 | TRBV5-6 | TRBD1 | - | CASSLTGTGSYGYTF | TGTGCCAGCAGCTTAACCGGGACAGGGTCATATGGCTACACCTTC
TRBJ2-1 | TRBV5-4 | - | - | CASYTRLGASYNEQFF | TGTGCCAGCTATACCCGACTGGGGGCCTCTTACAATGAGCAGTTCTTC
TRBJ2-5 | TRBV6-1 | - | - | CASSEARAVYQETQYF | TGTGCCAGCAGTGAAGCGCGGGCAGTGTACCAAGAGACCCAGTACTTC
TRBJ2-5 | TRBV9 | TRBD2 | - | CASSPGLAVQTQYF | TGTGCCAGCAGCCCCGGACTAGCCGTGCAGACCCAGTACTTC
TRBJ1-1 | TRBV5-6 | TRBD1 | many | CASSSTKRDRGRTEAFF | TGTGCCAGCAGCTCCACGAAGAGGGACAGGGGGCGAACTGAAGCTTTCTTT
TRBJ2-7 | TRBV5-1 | TRBD1 | - | CASSLVGTGSYEQYF | TGCGCCAGCAGCTTGGTGGGGACAGGGTCGTACGAGCAGTACTTC
TRBJ2-2 | TRBV10-3 | TRBD2 | - | CAISTFSGGATGELFF | TGTGCCATCAGTACCTTTAGCGGGGGAGCCACCGGGGAGCTGTTTTTT
TRBJ2-3 | TRBV27 | - | - | CASGNRDHTDTQYF | TGTGCCAGCGGGAACAGGGACCACACAGATACGCAGTATTTT
TRBJ2-5 | TRBV11-3 | - | - | CASSNPGVRETQYF | TGTGCCAGCAGCAACCCGGGAGTTCGCGAGACCCAGTACTTC
TRBJ2-1 | TRBV15 | TRBD2 | - | CATSSGRTSVDYNEQFF | TGTGCCACCAGCAGCGGTAGGACTAGCGTGGACTACAATGAGCAGTTCTTC
TRBJ2-5 | TRBV7-2 | TRBD2 | once | CASSLGAGGPGETQYF | TGTGCCAGCAGCTTAGGAGCGGGGGGGCCGGGGGAGACCCAGTACTTC
TRBJ2-7 | TRBV7-8 | TRBD1 | - | CASSYVRGQAYEQYF | TGTGCCAGCAGCTACGTCCGCGGACAGGCCTACGAGCAGTACTTC
TRBJ2-5 | TRBV18 | TRBD1 | - | CASSRMGTGGEETQYF | TGTGCCAGCTCACGCATGGGGACAGGGGGCGAAGAGACCCAGTACTTC
TRBJ1-1 | TRBV5-1 | - | - | CASSLGSGDPEAFF | TGCGCCAGCAGCTTGGGTTCAGGGGACCCTGAAGCTTTCTTT
TRBJ2-3 | TRBV7-2 | TRBD2 | once | CASSPMGLSGGADTQYF | TGTGCCAGCAGCCCGATGGGGCTTAGCGGGGGGGCAGATACGCAGTATTTT
TRBJ2-2 | TRBV27 | TRBD2 | - | CASSPSGRGYSGELFF | TGTGCCAGCAGTCCGTCGGGGCGGGGGTATTCCGGGGAGCTGTTTTTT
TRBJ2-1 | TRBV7-2 | - | once | CASSLDYGVREQFF | TGTGCCAGCAGCTTAGATTACGGGGTACGGGAGCAGTTCTTC
TRBJ2-3 | TRBV7-2 | TRBD2 | once | CASSPGLAADTQYF | TGTGCCAGCAGCCCGGGACTAGCGGCAGATACGCAGTATTTT
TRBJ2-7 | TRBV7-8 | TRBD1 | few | CASSIVQGNEFYEQYF | TGTGCCAGCAGCATCGTACAGGGGAATGAATTTTACGAGCAGTACTTC
TRBJ2-3 | TRBV19 | - | - | CASSMSGGANTQYF | TGTGCCAGTAGTATGAGTGGGGGGGCAAATACGCAGTATTTT
TRBJ1-5 | TRBV27 | TRBD1 | - | CASSLGTGGGLAQHF | TGTGCCAGCAGCCTAGGGACAGGGGGGGGACTAGCCCAGCATTTT
TRBJ1-6 | TRBV11-2 | - | once | CASSPGYSSSVDSPLHF | TGTGCCAGCAGCCCGGGGTACAGTTCCTCTGTGGATTCACCCCTCCACTTT
TRBJ2-7 | TRBV5-5 | - | - | CASSSFDNELYEQYF | TGTGCCAGCAGCTCTTTTGACAACGAACTCTACGAGCAGTACTTC
TRBJ2-5 | TRBV19 | TRBD1 | - | CASSTRTGDEETQYF | TGTGCCAGTAGTACGCGGACAGGAGATGAGGAGACCCAGTACTTC
TRBJ1-3 | TRBV19 | - | - | CATTALTIGNTIYF | TGTGCCACCACAGCCCTGACGATTGGAAACACCATATATTTT
TRBJ2-7 | TRBV29-1 | - | - | CSVSTVGYEQYF | TGCAGCGTATCGACAGTGGGGTACGAGCAGTACTTC
TRBJ2-5 | TRBV29-1 | - | - | CSVFRGPETQYF | TGCAGCGTTTTCAGGGGCCCGGAGACCCAGTACTTC
TRBJ1-2 | TRBV15 | TRBD1 | - | CATSQGAFYGYTF | TGTGCCACCAGCCAGGGGGCATTCTATGGCTACACCTTC
TRBJ1-1 | TRBV25-1 | TRBD1 | few | CASSEPGTVEAFF | TGTGCCAGCAGTGAACCCGGGACAGTTGAAGCTTTCTTT
TRBJ1-2 | TRBV5-1 | - | - | CASSPGVNYGYTF | TGCGCCAGCAGCCCGGGGGTTAACTATGGCTACACCTTC
TRBJ2-1 | TRBV7-3 | TRBD2 | - | CASSLERGGRFEQFF | TGTGCCAGCAGCCTAGAGCGGGGGGGCCGCTTTGAGCAGTTCTTC
TRBJ1-2 | TRBV28 | TRBD1 | - | CASRHTGGDSGYGYTF | TGTGCCAGCAGGCATACAGGGGGCGATTCTGGGTATGGCTACACCTTC
TRBJ2-5 | TRBV27 | - | - | CASSSARGQETQYF | TGTGCCAGCAGTTCCGCTAGGGGTCAAGAGACCCAGTACTTC
TRBJ1-3 | TRBV3-1/TRBV3-2 | - | few | CASSQQVDSGNTIYF | TGTGCCAGCAGCCAACAGGTAGACTCTGGAAACACCATATATTTT
TRBJ1-2 | TRBV9 | TRBD1 | - | CASSALQGAGDGYTF | TGTGCCAGCAGCGCCCTACAGGGGGCGGGAGATGGCTACACCTTC
TRBJ2-1 | TRBV1 | - | - | CTSSQDFLSRASGSSYNEQFF | TGCACCAGCAGCCAAGACTTTTTATCTAGGGCTAGCGGCTCTTCCTACAATGAGCAGTTCTTC
TRBJ1-5 | TRBV7-9 | - | - | CASSGTGYSNQPQHF | TGTGCCAGCAGCGGCACAGGGTATAGCAATCAGCCCCAGCATTTT
TRBJ2-3 | TRBV6-5 | TRBD2 | - | CASSYLSGGSTDTQYF | TGTGCCAGCAGTTACCTTAGCGGGGGGAGCACAGATACGCAGTATTTT
TRBJ1-1 | TRBV21-1 | - | few | CASSTDSEAFF | TGTGCCAGCAGCACCGACAGTGAAGCTTTCTTT
TRBJ1-2 | TRBV28 | - | - | CASSISGSSHGYTF | TGTGCCAGCAGTATTTCCGGGTCCTCACATGGCTACACCTTC
TRBJ2-7 | TRBV7-9 | TRBD1 | - | CASSFGQGTGYEQYF | TGTGCCAGCAGCTTCGGACAGGGGACAGGCTACGAGCAGTACTTC
TRBJ1-6 | TRBV9 | - | - | CASSDPLRGSSYNSPLHF | TGTGCCAGCAGCGATCCGCTTAGGGGGAGCTCCTATAATTCACCCCTCCACTTT
TRBJ1-6 | TRBV5-6 | - | - | CASSLPTGNSPLHF | TGTGCCAGCAGCTTACCCACAGGGAATTCACCCCTCCACTTT